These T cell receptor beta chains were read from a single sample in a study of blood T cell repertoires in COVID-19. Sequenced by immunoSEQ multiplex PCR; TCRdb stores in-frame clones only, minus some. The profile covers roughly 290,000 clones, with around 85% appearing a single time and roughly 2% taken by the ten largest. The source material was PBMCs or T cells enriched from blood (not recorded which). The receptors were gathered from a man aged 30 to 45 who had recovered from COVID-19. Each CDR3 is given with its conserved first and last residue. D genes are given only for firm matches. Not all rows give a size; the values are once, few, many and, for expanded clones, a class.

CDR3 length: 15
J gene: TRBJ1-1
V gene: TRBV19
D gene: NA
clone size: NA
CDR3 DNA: TGTGCCAGTAGTTCGGCGATGACAGGTAAACTTGAAGCTTTCTTT
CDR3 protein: CASSSAMTGKLEAFF

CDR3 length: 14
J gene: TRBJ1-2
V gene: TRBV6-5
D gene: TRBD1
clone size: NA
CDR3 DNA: TGTGCCAGCAGCGACCGGACAGGGCCCTATGGCTACACCTTC
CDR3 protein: CASSDRTGPYGYTF

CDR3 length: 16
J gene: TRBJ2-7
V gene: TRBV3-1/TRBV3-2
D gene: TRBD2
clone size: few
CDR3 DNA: TGTGCCAGCAGCCAAGTCTCGCGGGGGGACTCCTACGAGCAGTACTTC
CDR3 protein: CASSQVSRGDSYEQYF

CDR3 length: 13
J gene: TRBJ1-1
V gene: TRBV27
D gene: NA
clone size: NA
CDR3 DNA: TGTGCCAGCAGTTTTGAGCGGGACACTGAAGCTTTCTTT
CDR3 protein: CASSFERDTEAFF

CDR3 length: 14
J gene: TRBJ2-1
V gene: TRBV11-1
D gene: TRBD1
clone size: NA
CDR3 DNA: TGTGCCAGCGCGGGACAGGGGTATGGTGGTGAGCAGTTCTTC
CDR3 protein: CASAGQGYGGEQFF

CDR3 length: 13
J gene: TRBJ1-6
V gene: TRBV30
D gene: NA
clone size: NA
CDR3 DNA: TGTGCCTGGAGTGAACAGGTGAATTCACCCCTCCACTTT
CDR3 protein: CAWSEQVNSPLHF

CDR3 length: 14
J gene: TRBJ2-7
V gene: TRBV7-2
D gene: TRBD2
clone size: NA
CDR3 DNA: TGTGCCAGCGAGCAGCTAGCGGGGTCCTACGAGCAGTACTTC
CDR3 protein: CASEQLAGSYEQYF

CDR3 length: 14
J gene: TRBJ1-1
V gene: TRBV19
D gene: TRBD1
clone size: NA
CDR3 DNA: TGTGCCAGTAGTATAACAGGGGTGAACACTGAAGCTTTCTTT
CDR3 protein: CASSITGVNTEAFF

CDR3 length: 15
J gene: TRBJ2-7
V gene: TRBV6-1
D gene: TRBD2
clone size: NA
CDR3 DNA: TGTGCCAGCAGTGAAACGAAAAGCGGGGCCTACGAGCAGTACTTC
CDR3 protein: CASSETKSGAYEQYF

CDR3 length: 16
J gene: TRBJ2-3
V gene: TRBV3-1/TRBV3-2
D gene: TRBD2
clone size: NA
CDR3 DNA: TGTGCCAGCAGCTCGACTAAGCGGGGGGGGGCAGATACGCAGTATTTT
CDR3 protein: CASSSTKRGGADTQYF

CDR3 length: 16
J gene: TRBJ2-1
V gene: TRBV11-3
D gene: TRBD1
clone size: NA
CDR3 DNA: TGTGCCAGCAGCCGGCTTAGGGGACAGGGGGTAGGCGAGCAGTTCTTC
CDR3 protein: CASSRLRGQGVGEQFF

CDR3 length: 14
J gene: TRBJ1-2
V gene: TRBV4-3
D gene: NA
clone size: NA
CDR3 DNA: TGCGCCAGCAGCCCCGGGACTCATAACTATGGCTACACCTTC
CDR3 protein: CASSPGTHNYGYTF

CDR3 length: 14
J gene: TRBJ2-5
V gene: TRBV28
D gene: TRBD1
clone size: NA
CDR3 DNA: TGTGCCAGTGAGGGACAGGGGAACTCAGAGACCCAGTACTTC
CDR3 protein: CASEGQGNSETQYF

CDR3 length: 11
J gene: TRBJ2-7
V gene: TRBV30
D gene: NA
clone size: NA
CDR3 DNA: TGTGCCTCCAGAAGGAGTTACGAGCAGTACTTC
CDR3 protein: CASRRSYEQYF

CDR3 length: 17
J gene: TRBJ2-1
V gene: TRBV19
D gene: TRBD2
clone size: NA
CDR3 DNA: TGTGCCAGTAGTATAGGACGGGAGCGGGGGGTAAACAATGAGCAGTTCTTC
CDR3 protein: CASSIGRERGVNNEQFF

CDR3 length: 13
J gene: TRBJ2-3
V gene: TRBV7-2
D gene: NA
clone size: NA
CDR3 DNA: TGTGCCAGCAGCTTAGTTTACACAGATACGCAGTATTTT
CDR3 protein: CASSLVYTDTQYF

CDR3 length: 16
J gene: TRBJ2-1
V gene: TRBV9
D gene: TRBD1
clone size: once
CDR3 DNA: TGTGCCAGCAGCGTTCAAGGGCAGGGGGCGCCCAATGAGCAGTTCTTC
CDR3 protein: CASSVQGQGAPNEQFF

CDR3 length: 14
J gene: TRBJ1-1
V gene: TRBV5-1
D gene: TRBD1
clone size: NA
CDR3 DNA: TGCGCCAGCAGGGACCCCGGGACAGGGGTTGGAGCTTTCTTT
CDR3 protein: CASRDPGTGVGAFF

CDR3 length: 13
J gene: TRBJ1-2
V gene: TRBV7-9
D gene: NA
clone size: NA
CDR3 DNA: TGTGCCAGCGGGGAGGGGTCGAACTATGGCTACACCTTC
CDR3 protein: CASGEGSNYGYTF

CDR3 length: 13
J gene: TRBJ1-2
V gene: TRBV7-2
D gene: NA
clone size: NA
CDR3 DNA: TGTGCCAGCAGTGTCCGCGTGTCTTATGGCTACACCTTC
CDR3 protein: CASSVRVSYGYTF